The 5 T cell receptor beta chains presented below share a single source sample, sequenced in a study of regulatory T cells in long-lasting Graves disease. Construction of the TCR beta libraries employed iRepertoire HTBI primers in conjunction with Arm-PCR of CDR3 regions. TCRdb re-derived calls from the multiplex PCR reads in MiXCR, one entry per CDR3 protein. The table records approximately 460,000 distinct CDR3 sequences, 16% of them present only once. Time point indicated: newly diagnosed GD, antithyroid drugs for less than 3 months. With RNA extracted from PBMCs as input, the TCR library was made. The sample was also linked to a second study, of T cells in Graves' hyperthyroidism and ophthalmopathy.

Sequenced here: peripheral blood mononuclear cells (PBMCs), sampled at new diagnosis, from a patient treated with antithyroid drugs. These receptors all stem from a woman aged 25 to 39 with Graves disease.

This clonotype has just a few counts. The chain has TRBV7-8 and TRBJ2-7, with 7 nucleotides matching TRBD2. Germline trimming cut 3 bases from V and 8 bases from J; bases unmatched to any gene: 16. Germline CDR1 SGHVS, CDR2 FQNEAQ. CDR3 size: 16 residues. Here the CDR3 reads CASSFGAGEPLLQQYF. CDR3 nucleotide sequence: TGTGCCAGCAGCTTTGGCGCGGGAGAGCCCCTGCTCCAGCAGTACTTC.

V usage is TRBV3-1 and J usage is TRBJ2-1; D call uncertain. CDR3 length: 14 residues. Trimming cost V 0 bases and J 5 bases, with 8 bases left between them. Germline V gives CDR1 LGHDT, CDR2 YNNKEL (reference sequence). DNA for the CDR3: TGTGCCAGCAGCCAAGAAGTGGTAGACAATGAGCAGTTCTTC. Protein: CASSQEVVDNEQFF.

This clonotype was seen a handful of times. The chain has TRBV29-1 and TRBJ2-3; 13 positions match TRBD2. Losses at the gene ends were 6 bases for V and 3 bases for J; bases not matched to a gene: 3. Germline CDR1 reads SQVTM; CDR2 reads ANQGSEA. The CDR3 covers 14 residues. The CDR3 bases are TGCAGCGTGCGGACTAGCGGGAGAACAGATACGCAGTATTTT. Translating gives CSVRTSGRTDTQYF.

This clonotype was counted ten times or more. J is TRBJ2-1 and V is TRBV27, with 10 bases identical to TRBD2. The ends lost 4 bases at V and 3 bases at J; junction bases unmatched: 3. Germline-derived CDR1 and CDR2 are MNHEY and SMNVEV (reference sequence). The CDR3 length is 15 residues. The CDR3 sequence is CASSSRTSGYNEQFF. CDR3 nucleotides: TGTGCCAGCAGTTCGAGGACTAGCGGCTACAATGAGCAGTTCTTC.

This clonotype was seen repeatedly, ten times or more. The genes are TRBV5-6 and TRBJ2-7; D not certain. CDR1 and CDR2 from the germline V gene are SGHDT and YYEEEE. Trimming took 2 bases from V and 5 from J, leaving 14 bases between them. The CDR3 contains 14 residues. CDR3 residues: CASSFGIGSDEQYF. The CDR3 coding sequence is TGTGCCAGCAGCTTTGGTATAGGGTCTGACGAGCAGTACTTC.